This record concerns one TCR beta chain sequence. The antigen is not known. These data originate in a study of T cell responses to AZD1222 COVID-19 vaccine. Overall study results and limits: Sampling that yielded the repertoires occurred only after the peak T cell response. The study reported that nearly half of spike-specific TCRs target unmutated variant regions. Compared with day 0, the breadth and depth of the Spike-specific TCR repertoire rose significantly after two doses of AZD1222. At baseline, seropositivity was found in only a handful of AZD1222 recipients.

The assay was immunoSEQ multiplex PCR, and TCRdb's table has in-frame clones only and misses some. The sample records around 94,000 clones, 85% to 90% being singletons. The TCR was taken from an adult in good health. The sample here was peripheral blood, taken on day 0 of AZD1222 vaccination.

The DNA for the CDR3 is TGTGCCAGCAGCTTGGGAGGGTGGGAGACCCAGTACTTC. It codes for CASSLGGWETQYF. V gene TRBV5-4 combines with J gene TRBJ2-5; TRBD2 might be the D (5 bases). The CDR3 is 13 amino acids. V was cut by 0 bases and J by 5 bases, with 8 bases left in between. The germline gives CDR1 SGHNT, CDR2 YYREEE (reference sequence). The variable domain in full, with the rest retrieved from reference TRBV5-4 and TRBJ2-5, is ETGVTQSPTHLIKTRGQQVTLRCSSQSGHNTVSWYQQALGQGPQFIFQYYREEENGRGNFPPRFSGLQFPNYSSELNVNALELDDSALYLCASSLGGWETQYFGPGTRLLVL.